The clone carrying this TCR beta chain was detected only a few times. Its antigen is as yet unknown. 5'RACE generated cDNA with 10-nucleotide random UMIs. MiXCR, applied by TCRdb to the 5' RACE reads, yields one record per CDR3 protein. The sample carries 70,000 to 95,000 distinct CDR3 sequences, roughly 14% recorded once. The sample originates from a study of neurological immune-mediated disorders. The study, taken as a whole, reports: HTLV-1-associated myelopathy had the most TCR clonal expansion, whereas multiple sclerosis had the least (lower than in healthy controls).

Healthy controls consisted of blood bank volunteers in Maryland, USA. Unsorted libraries were prepared from 2 million PBMCs held at -80 C. This CDR3 has 14 amino acids. V lost 3 bases to trimming and J lost 2 bases, with 13 bases between them. Germline V gene sequence: CDR1 SQVTM, CDR2 ANQGSEA. V usage is TRBV29-1 and J usage is TRBJ1-1; D uncertain. This sequence originates from a woman between 45 and 65 years old in good health. The sequenced material came from PBMCs. CDR3 in DNA: TGCAGCGTTGATCTTACGGGAGAAAACACTGAAGCTTTCTTT. Encoded protein: CSVDLTGENTEAFF.